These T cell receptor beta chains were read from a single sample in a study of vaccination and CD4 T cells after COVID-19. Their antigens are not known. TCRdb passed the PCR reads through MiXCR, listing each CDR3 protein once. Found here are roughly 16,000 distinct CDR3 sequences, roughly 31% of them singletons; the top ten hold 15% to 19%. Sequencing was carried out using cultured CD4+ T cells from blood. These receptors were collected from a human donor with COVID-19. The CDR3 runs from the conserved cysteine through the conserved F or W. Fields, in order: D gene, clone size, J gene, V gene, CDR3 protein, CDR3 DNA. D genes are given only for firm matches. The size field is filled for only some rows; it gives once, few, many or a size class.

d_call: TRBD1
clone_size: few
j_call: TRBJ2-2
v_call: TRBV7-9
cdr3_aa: CASSSGQANTGELFF
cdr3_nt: TGTGCCAGCAGTTCCGGACAGGCGAACACCGGGGAGCTGTTTTTT

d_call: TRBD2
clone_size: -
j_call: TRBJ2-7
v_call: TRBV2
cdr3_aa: CASREGLAGNYEQYF
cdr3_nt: TGTGCCAGCAGGGAGGGACTAGCGGGGAACTACGAGCAGTACTTC

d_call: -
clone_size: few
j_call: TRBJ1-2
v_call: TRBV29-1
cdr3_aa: CSVEDNGYTF
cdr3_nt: TGCAGCGTTGAAGATAATGGCTACACCTTC

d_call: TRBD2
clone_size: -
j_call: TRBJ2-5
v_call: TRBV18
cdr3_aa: CASSPLRGGPQETQYF
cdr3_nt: TGTGCCAGCTCACCTCTACGGGGGGGCCCCCAAGAGACCCAGTACTTC

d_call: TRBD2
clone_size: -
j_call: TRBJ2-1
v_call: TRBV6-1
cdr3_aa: CASTTGLASNEQFF
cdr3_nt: TGTGCCAGCACTACGGGACTAGCGTCCAATGAGCAGTTCTTC

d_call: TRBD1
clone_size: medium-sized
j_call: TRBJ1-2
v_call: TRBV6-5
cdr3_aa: CASSYGQGRHTNYGYTF
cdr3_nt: TGTGCCAGCAGTTACGGACAGGGCCGACATACTAACTATGGCTACACCTTC

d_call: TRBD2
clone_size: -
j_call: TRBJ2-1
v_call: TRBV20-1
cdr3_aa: CSARPGTSSYNEQFF
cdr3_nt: TGCAGTGCTAGACCAGGGACTAGCTCCTACAATGAGCAGTTCTTC

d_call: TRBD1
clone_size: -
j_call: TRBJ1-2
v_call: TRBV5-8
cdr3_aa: CASSAGLGGVDYGYTF
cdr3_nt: TGTGCCAGCAGCGCAGGCCTAGGGGGCGTGGACTATGGCTACACCTTC

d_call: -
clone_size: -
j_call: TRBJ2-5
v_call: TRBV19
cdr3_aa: CASSGEIGTQYF
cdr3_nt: TGTGCCAGCTCAGGGGAAATTGGGACCCAGTACTTC

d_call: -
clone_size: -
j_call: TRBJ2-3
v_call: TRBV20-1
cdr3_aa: CSVLEDTQYF
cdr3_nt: TGCAGCGTGCTTGAGGATACGCAGTATTTT

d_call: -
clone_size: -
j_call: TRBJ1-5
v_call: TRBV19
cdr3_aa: CASRDPNQPQHF
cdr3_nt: TGTGCCAGCCGGGACCCCAATCAGCCCCAGCATTTT

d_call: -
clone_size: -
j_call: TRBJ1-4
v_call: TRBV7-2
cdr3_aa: CASSLVSRADEKLFF
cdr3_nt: TGTGCCAGCAGCTTAGTGTCCAGGGCGGATGAAAAACTGTTTTTT

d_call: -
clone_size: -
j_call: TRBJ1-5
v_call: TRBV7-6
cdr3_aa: CASSPRYRTLSQHF
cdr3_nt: TGTGCCAGCAGCCCCCGCTACCGGACATTATCCCAGCATTTT

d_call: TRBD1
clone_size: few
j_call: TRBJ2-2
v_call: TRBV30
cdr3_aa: CAWSERGPGELFF
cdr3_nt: TGTGCCTGGAGTGAAAGGGGGCCCGGGGAGCTGTTTTTT

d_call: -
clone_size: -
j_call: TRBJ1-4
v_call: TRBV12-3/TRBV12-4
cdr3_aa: CASAAGENEKLFF
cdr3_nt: TGTGCCAGCGCCGCAGGAGAGAATGAAAAACTGTTTTTT

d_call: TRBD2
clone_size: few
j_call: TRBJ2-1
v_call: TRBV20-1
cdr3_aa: CSATTRAGGYEQFF
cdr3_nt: TGCAGTGCCACCACTAGAGCGGGGGGTTATGAGCAGTTCTTC

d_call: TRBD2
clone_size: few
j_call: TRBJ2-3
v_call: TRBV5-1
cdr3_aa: CASSSPSGGTSTDTQYF
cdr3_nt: TGCGCCAGCAGCTCGCCTAGCGGGGGGACTAGCACAGATACGCAGTATTTT

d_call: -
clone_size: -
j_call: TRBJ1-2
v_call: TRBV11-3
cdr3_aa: CASGYTENYGYTF
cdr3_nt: TGTGCCAGCGGATATACAGAAAACTATGGCTACACCTTC

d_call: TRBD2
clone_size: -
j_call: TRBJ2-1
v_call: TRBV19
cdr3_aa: CASSVLAGGNEQFF
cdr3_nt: TGTGCCAGTAGTGTCCTAGCGGGGGGAAATGAGCAGTTCTTC